The 27 T cell receptor beta chains in this list originate from one sample, sequenced in a study of blood T cell repertoires in COVID-19. Clones were sequenced by immunoSEQ multiplex PCR, and TCRdb holds only the in-frame ones, with some missing. Among under 200,000 clones listed, 86% were seen once. Sequencing used peripheral blood. All receptors come from a man between 65 and 85 years old with acute or convalescent COVID-19.

The genes are TRBV28 and TRBJ2-7, with D tentatively TRBD1 (6 bases). Germline V gene lookup returns CDR1 MDHEN and CDR2 SYDVKM. CDR3 length: 13 amino acids. V was shortened by 4 bases and J by 7 bases, with 14 bases between the two germline ends. The DNA for the CDR3 is TGTGCCAGCAGTTCAGGGGTAAAAGGTGAGCAGTACTTC. This gives the protein CASSSGVKGEQYF.

This chain uses TRBV28 with TRBJ1-5; TRBD1 might be the D (5 bases). This CDR3 is built from 14 residues. The germline V gene has CDR1 MDHEN and CDR2 SYDVKM. Deletions cut 3 bases from V and 1 base from J, with 7 bases between. CDR3 protein: CASSFGGSNQPQHF. The CDR3 nucleotides read TGTGCCAGCAGTTTTGGGGGGAGCAATCAGCCCCAGCATTTT.

The chain has TRBV10-3 and TRBJ2-5; 12 nucleotides align to TRBD2. The CDR3 has 17 residues. V dropped 4 bases and J dropped 1; count of bases not matched to a gene: 7. Germline V CDR1 and CDR2: ENHRY, SYGVKD. CDR3 bases: TGTGCCATCAGTGGGGCTAGCGGGAGGGACCCCCAAGAGACCCAGTACTTC. It specifies CAISGASGRDPQETQYF.

The chain couples TRBV7-9 to TRBJ1-3, with 7 bases lining up with TRBD1. Germline CDR1 is SEHNR and CDR2 is FQNEAQ (reference sequence). The CDR3 is 15 amino acids. The J segment lost 2 bases and the V segment lost 2 bases, leaving 3 bases of the junction unmatched. The CDR3 is CASSLTQGAGNTIYF. The CDR3, as DNA: TGTGCCAGCAGCTTAACCCAGGGGGCTGGAAACACCATATATTTT.

V usage is TRBV28 and J usage is TRBJ2-1; 9 positions agree with TRBD2. Trimming cost V 5 bases and J 6 bases; bases outside gene matches: 11. The CDR3 contains 16 residues. Germline CDR1 is MDHEN and CDR2 is SYDVKM. CDR3 loop: CASSDPLGGRGNEQFF. The CDR3 coding sequence is TGTGCCAGCAGTGATCCGTTGGGCGGGAGGGGCAATGAGCAGTTCTTC.

This rearrangement joins TRBV27 to TRBJ2-7, with TRBD1 identical over 8 bases. Germline V gene data show CDR1 as MNHEY and CDR2 as SMNVEV (reference sequence). V shed 3 bases and J 6 bases; nucleotides not matched to a gene: 7. This CDR3 contains 14 residues. In nucleotides, the CDR3 is TGTGCCAGCAGTTTCTACGGACAGGGCGGCGAGCAGTACTTC. Its protein is CASSFYGQGGEQYF.

This clone was seen just once. V usage is TRBV6-5 and J usage is TRBJ1-2, with TRBD1 as a possible D gene (6 bases). V lost 6 bases and J lost 8, with 22 bases in between. CDR1 and CDR2 from the germline V gene are MNHEY and SVGAGI. CDR3 length equals 15 residues. The CDR3 nucleotides are TGTGCCAGCAGCACTACCTGGGGGGGGGCGAGGGGCTACACCTTC. Amino acids: CASSTTWGGARGYTF.

This clone was detected once. The chain recombines TRBV5-1 with TRBJ1-1; weak D call: TRBD1 (5 bases). Germline V gene sequence: CDR1 SGHRS, CDR2 YFSETQ. V was shortened by 1 base and J by 1 base, with 11 bases between the two germline ends. The CDR3 consists of 15 residues. CDR3 sequence: CASSLSGGGNTEAFF. DNA for the CDR3: TGCGCCAGCAGCTTGTCTGGGGGAGGGAACACTGAAGCTTTCTTT.

The chain carries TRBV2 and TRBJ1-6, with 7 bases aligning to TRBD1. Trimming at V came to 7 bases and at J to 4 bases, leaving 4 bases not matched to a gene. Germline CDR1 SNHLY, CDR2 FYNNEI. The CDR3 runs to 14 residues. Written as DNA, the CDR3 is TGTGCCAGCACAGGGGGGAGTTATAATTCACCCCTCCACTTT. It codes for CASTGGSYNSPLHF.

This clone was found a few times. The rearrangement joins TRBV9 to TRBJ1-1; D gene uncertain. CDR1 and CDR2 from the germline V gene are SGDLS and YYNGEE. V dropped 0 bases and J dropped 3 bases, with 6 bases sitting between them. The CDR3 extends over 13 amino acids. The CDR3 DNA reads TGTGCCAGCAGCGTAGACGGGGACACTGAAGCTTTCTTT. It codes for CASSVDGDTEAFF.

Comments on this clone: Different DNA sequences within this sample yield the same CDR3. This chain links TRBV2 with TRBJ2-7, with TRBD1 matching 8 bases. This CDR3 is 14 amino acids long. V lost 3 bases and J lost 4; bases outside the gene matches: 5. Germline V gene sequence: CDR1 SNHLY, CDR2 FYNNEI. The CDR3 DNA follows: TGTGCCAGCAGTGACCAGGGGGCGGGATACGAGCAGTACTTC. Translated: CASSDQGAGYEQYF.

The genes are TRBV7-9 and TRBJ2-3; D unresolved. CDR3 length equals 13 residues. Germline CDR1 and CDR2: SEHNR and FQNEAQ (reference sequence). V shed 2 bases and J shed 4 bases, with 7 bases lying between them. The CDR3 DNA sequence: TGTGCCAGCAGCTTAACTCGCGCAGATACGCAGTATTTT. Translating it yields CASSLTRADTQYF.

This chain uses TRBV3-1 (or the pseudogene TRBV3-2) with TRBJ2-7; maybe TRBD1 (6 bases). The CDR3 has 13 amino acids. Germline V CDR1 and CDR2: LGHDT, YNNKEL (reference sequence). Trimming took off 4 bases at V and 6 bases at J, with 13 bases between the two ends. The CDR3 coding sequence is TGTGCCAGCAGCCGTACAGGGAATAGCGAGCAGTACTTC. This encodes CASSRTGNSEQYF.

This clone has just a few counts. CDR3 residues: CASSPSGRAGETQYF. CDR3 in DNA: TGTGCCAGCAGCCCTAGCGGGAGGGCCGGGGAGACCCAGTACTTC. The chain has TRBV5-6 and TRBJ2-5, with TRBD2 matching 12 bases. Trimming at V came to 4 bases and at J to 5 bases, leaving 6 bases not matched to a gene. The CDR3 is made up of 15 amino acids. Germline V gene data show CDR1 as SGHDT and CDR2 as YYEEEE.

J is TRBJ2-5 and V is TRBV5-1; D is possibly TRBD1 (6 bases). The CDR3 covers 13 residues. The germline V gene has CDR1 SGHRS and CDR2 YFSETQ. V lost 4 bases and J 5 bases, leaving 12 bases between the germline ends. The CDR3 region is CASSQGSGETQYF. The CDR3 DNA reads as TGCGCCAGCAGCCAGGGGTCAGGGGAGACCCAGTACTTC.

Worth noting for this clone: A read error may account for a junction end that differs from germline. The genes are TRBV10-2 and TRBJ2-7, with TRBD2 as a possible D gene (6 bases). The germline gives CDR1 WSHSY, CDR2 SAAADI. The length of the CDR3 is 11 residues. This chain's CDR3 is CASSDGGAAHF. CDR3 coding DNA: TGCGCCAGCAGTGATGGAGGGGCGGCCCACTTC.

The chain combines TRBV28 with TRBJ2-1; perhaps TRBD2 as D (5 bases). Germline V gene data show CDR1 as MDHEN and CDR2 as SYDVKM. V lost 2 bases and J lost 13, with 9 bases in between. CDR3 size: 11 residues. As DNA, the CDR3 is TGTGCCAGCAGTTTAAACCGGGAACAGTTCTTC. Its protein product is CASSLNREQFF.

The chain joins TRBV15 to TRBJ2-1; TRBD2 agrees at 7 bases. Germline V gene lookup returns CDR1 LNHNV and CDR2 YYDKDF (reference sequence). CDR3 size: 15 residues. J lost 0 bases, V lost 4 bases, and 3 bases had no gene match. DNA for the CDR3: TGTGCCACCAGCATCGGCGGGAGCTCCTACAATGAGCAGTTCTTC. Translating gives CATSIGGSSYNEQFF.

In this sample, this clone turned up a few times. The chain joins TRBV18 to TRBJ2-1, with D tentatively TRBD1 (6 bases). Trimming removed 0 bases from V and 10 bases from J, with 13 bases in between. This CDR3 has 14 residues. The germline V gene encodes CDR1 KGHSH and CDR2 LQKENI. CDR3 coding DNA: TGTGCCAGCTCACCACCACAGGGAGAAGAGGAGCAGTTCTTC. Its protein is CASSPPQGEEEQFF.

The chain combines TRBV5-1 with TRBJ2-1; 8 nucleotides agree with TRBD2. The V gene end was trimmed by 1 base and the J gene end by 6 bases; junction bases not matched to a gene: 12. Germline V gene sequence: CDR1 SGHRS, CDR2 YFSETQ. CDR3 length: 17 residues. CDR3 protein: CASSLTGRERGTNEQFF. In DNA, the CDR3 is TGCGCCAGCAGCTTGACTGGGAGGGAGCGGGGGACCAATGAGCAGTTCTTC.

The V and J genes are TRBV11-2 and TRBJ2-3, with 8 nucleotides matching TRBD1. The length of the CDR3 is 16 residues. Germline lookup yields CDR1 SGHAT and CDR2 FQNNGV. Trimming removed 3 bases from V and 1 base from J; junction bases left unmatched: 6. The CDR3 DNA sequence: TGTGCCAGCAGCTTCCGCCCGACAGGGGGCACAGATACGCAGTATTTT. Protein product: CASSFRPTGGTDTQYF.

The J gene is TRBJ2-1, the V gene TRBV2, with TRBD2 identical over 13 bases. Germline V gene sequence: CDR1 SNHLY, CDR2 FYNNEI. CDR3 size: 15 residues. Trimming at V came to 7 bases and at J to 8 bases, leaving 8 bases not matched to a gene. CDR3 sequence: CASTRTSGSLDEQFF. CDR3 nucleotides: TGTGCCAGCACCCGGACTAGCGGGAGTCTCGATGAGCAGTTCTTC. The full variable domain, rest sourced from reference TRBV2 and TRBJ2-1, is EPEVTQTPSHQVTQMGQEVILRCVPISNHLYFYWYRQILGQKVEFLVSFYNNEISEKSEIFDDQFSVERPDGSNFTLKIRSTKLEDSAMYFCASTRTSGSLDEQFFGPGTRLTVL.

This clone was seen once. The V gene is TRBV7-8, the J gene TRBJ1-2, with D hard to call. The CDR3 totals 12 residues. Germline assignment: CDR1 SGHVS and CDR2 FQNEAQ. Trimming removed 5 bases from V and 4 bases from J, with 8 bases in between. CDR3 in amino acids: CASSPQLYGYTF. CDR3 bases: TGTGCCAGCAGCCCACAGCTCTATGGCTACACCTTC.

This rearrangement joins TRBV29-1 to TRBJ1-1; TRBD1 might be the D (6 bases). This CDR3 contains 13 residues. The V end was cut by 5 bases, the J end by 0 bases, with 10 bases between. The germline V gene has CDR1 SQVTM and CDR2 ANQGSEA. The CDR3 sequence: CSVWTVMNTEAFF. The CDR3 DNA is TGCAGCGTTTGGACAGTTATGAACACTGAAGCTTTCTTT.

The CDR3 reads CANRAVEGSDTQYF. The CDR3 DNA follows: TGTGCCAACCGAGCGGTCGAGGGCTCAGATACGCAGTATTTT. This sequence joins TRBV2 and TRBJ2-3; D is perhaps TRBD2 (5 bases). The V gene lost 10 bases and the J gene lost 4 bases, with 18 bases spanning the gap. The V gene's germline CDR1 is SNHLY and CDR2 FYNNEI. This CDR3 contains 14 residues.

The chain uses TRBV9 and TRBJ2-1; D is perhaps TRBD1 (5 bases). The germline V gene encodes CDR1 SGDLS and CDR2 YYNGEE. Trimming cost V 4 bases and J 3 bases, with 14 bases left between them. This CDR3 has 15 amino acids. As DNA, the CDR3 is TGTGCCAGCAGCCCAGGGTCCCCGGGCTACAATGAGCAGTTCTTC. Protein: CASSPGSPGYNEQFF.

The chain employs TRBV11-1 and TRBJ2-2, with D perhaps matching TRBD2 (5 bases). CDR3 length: 14 amino acids. Germline V gives CDR1 SGHAT, CDR2 FQDESV (reference sequence). Between the trimmed V and J ends, which lost 1 base and 6 bases, there was a span of 9 bases. DNA for the CDR3: TGTGCCAGCAGCTTAGGCGGGTTTTCCGGGGAGCTGTTTTTT. Translating gives CASSLGGFSGELFF. Full variable domain (outside the CDR3, taken from reference TRBV11-1 and TRBJ2-2): EAEVAQSPRYKITEKSQAVAFWCDPISGHATLYWYRQILGQGPELLVQFQDESVVDDSQLPKDRFSAERLKGVDSTLKIQPAELGDSAMYLCASSLGGFSGELFFGEGSRLTVL.